This T cell receptor beta chain was recorded in a study of human T cells and chemical hapten exposure. Study-wide context: Skin of the upper inner arm, 2 cm by 2 cm, received 2% DPC for sensitization.

Documented time point: pre-sensitization, week 0. Specified treatment: therapeutic diphenylcyclopropenone sensitization with weekly scalp DPC. Unfractionated whole blood was the source of the extracted total RNA. Trimming pared 5 bases from V and 7 bases from J, leaving 13 bases between. Germline assignment: CDR1 SEHNR and CDR2 FQNEAQ (reference sequence). The CDR3 runs 13 residues. TCRdb fed the RACE reads into MiXCR, producing one record per CDR3 protein. The sample holds over 300,000 distinct CDR3 sequences, 4% to 6% seen once. The source was whole blood, collected in connection with sensitization to the hapten diphenylcyclopropenone (DPC). The origin of this receptor is a woman aged 50 to 60 with alopecia areata. Some clones in this sample may be carry-over from other donors' samples. The V and J genes are TRBV7-9 and TRBJ2-3; D is unresolved. The CDR3 sequence is CASSPDGPNTQYF. CDR3 DNA sequence: TGTGCCAGCAGCCCGGACGGGCCGAATACGCAGTATTTT.